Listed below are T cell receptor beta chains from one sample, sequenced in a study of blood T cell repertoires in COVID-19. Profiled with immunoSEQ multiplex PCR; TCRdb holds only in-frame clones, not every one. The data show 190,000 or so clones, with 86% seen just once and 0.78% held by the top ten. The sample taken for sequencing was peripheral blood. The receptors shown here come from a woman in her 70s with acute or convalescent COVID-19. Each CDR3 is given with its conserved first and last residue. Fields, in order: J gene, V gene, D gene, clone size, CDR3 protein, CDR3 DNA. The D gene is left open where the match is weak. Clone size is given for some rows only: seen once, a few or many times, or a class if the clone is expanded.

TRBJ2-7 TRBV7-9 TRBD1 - CASSGEGARTYEQYF TGTGCCAGCAGCGGAGAGGGGGCGAGAACCTACGAGCAGTACTTC
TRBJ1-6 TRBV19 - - CASRQDRNSPLHF TGTGCCAGTAGGCAGGATCGGAATTCACCCCTCCACTTT
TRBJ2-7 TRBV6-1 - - CASSEWGGRVGEQYF TGTGCCAGCAGTGAATGGGGGGGCAGGGTAGGCGAGCAGTACTTC
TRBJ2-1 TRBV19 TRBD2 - CASSIPGGANNEQFF TGTGCCAGTAGTATTCCCGGGGGGGCTAACAATGAGCAGTTCTTC
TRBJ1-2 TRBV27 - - CASSRDRSYYGYTF TGTGCCAGCAGCCGAGACAGGTCTTACTATGGCTACACCTTC
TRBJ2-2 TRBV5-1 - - CASSLREPGELFF TGCGCCAGCAGCCTCAGGGAACCCGGGGAGCTGTTTTTT
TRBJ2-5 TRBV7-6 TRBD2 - CASSLGLAGAPYQETQYF TGTGCCAGCAGCTTAGGACTAGCGGGAGCTCCGTACCAAGAGACCCAGTACTTC
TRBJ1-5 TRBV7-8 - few CASSARGGVGNQPQHF TGTGCCAGCAGCGCCCGCGGGGGGGTGGGCAATCAGCCCCAGCATTTT
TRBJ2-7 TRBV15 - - CATSRGRQNYEQYF TGTGCCACCAGCAGAGGAAGACAGAACTACGAGCAGTACTTC
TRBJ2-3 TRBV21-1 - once CASSNKAGGRADTQYF TGTGCCAGCAGCAACAAAGCGGGAGGAAGGGCAGATACGCAGTATTTT
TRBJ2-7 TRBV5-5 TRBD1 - CASRSPRDRGYEQYF TGTGCCAGCCGCTCCCCCCGGGACAGGGGCTACGAGCAGTACTTC
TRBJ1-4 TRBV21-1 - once CASSRDRGLANEKLFF TGTGCCAGCAGCCGGGACAGGGGGCTGGCTAATGAAAAACTGTTTTTT
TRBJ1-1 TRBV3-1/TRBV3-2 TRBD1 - CASSRQGATEAFF TGTGCCAGCAGTCGTCAGGGGGCCACTGAAGCTTTCTTT
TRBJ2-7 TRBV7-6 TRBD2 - CASSLEQRGVSYEQYF TGTGCCAGCAGCTTAGAACAGCGGGGGGTCTCCTACGAGCAGTACTTC
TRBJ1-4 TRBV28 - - CASTPGGATNEKLFF TGTGCCAGCACCCCTGGGGGGGCAACTAATGAAAAACTGTTTTTT
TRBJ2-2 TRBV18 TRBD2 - CASSPGLAGLNTGELFF TGTGCCAGCTCACCCGGACTAGCGGGCCTGAACACCGGGGAGCTGTTTTTT
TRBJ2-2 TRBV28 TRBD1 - CASSLGQGAGELFF TGTGCCAGCAGTCTGGGACAGGGGGCCGGGGAGCTGTTTTTT
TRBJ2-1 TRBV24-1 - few CAREGRYPLYNEQFF TGTGCCAGAGAGGGTAGGTACCCCCTCTACAATGAGCAGTTCTTC
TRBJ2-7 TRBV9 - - CASSVALGAEGEQYF TGTGCCAGCAGCGTAGCTTTGGGGGCAGAGGGCGAGCAGTACTTC
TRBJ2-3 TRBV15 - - CATSRDLSLVGTDTQYF TGTGCCACCAGCAGAGATTTATCGCTAGTCGGCACAGATACGCAGTATTTT
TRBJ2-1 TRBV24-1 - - CATSDPLIDEQFF TGTGCCACCAGTGACCCACTTATAGATGAGCAGTTCTTC
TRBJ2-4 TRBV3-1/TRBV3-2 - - CASSRTHSPENIQYF TGTGCCAGCAGCCGTACCCATTCCCCGGAGAACATTCAGTACTTC
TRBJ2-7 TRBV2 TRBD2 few CASRLAGEEEQYF TGTGCCAGCCGACTAGCGGGAGAGGAAGAGCAGTACTTC
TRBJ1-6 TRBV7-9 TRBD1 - CASSVGTVYNSPLHF TGTGCCAGCAGCGTTGGGACAGTTTATAATTCACCCCTCCACTTT
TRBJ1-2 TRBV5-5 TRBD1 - CASRRDRAGLTNYGYTF TGTGCCAGCCGACGGGACAGGGCCGGTTTAACCAACTATGGCTACACCTTC
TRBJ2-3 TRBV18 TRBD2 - CASSPTSGRDTQYF TGTGCCAGCTCACCAACTAGCGGGAGAGATACGCAGTATTTT
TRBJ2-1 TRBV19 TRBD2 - CASSNRAGRVYNEQFF TGTGCCAGTAGTAATCGAGCGGGAAGGGTCTACAATGAGCAGTTCTTC
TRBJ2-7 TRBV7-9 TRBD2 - CASSPGGTTYEQYF TGTGCCAGCAGCCCGGGGGGGACCACCTACGAGCAGTACTTC
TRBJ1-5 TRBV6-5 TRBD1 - CYRDREESGPQHF TGTTACCGGGACAGGGAAGAATCAGGACCCCAGCATTTT